Detailed here is one TCR beta chain. This sample was taken from a study of cytomegalovirus exposure and HLA in healthy donors. PCR primers comprised 60 Vbeta and 13 Jbeta primers. The repertoire was sequenced with immunoSEQ multiplex PCR; TCRdb's copy has only in-frame clones and lacks some. The sample includes fewer than 45,000 clones, roughly 90% of them seen just once. CDR1 and CDR2 (germline): SGHNT, YYREEE (reference sequence). V gave up 4 bases and J gave up 9 bases, with 20 bases separating them. This CDR3 has 15 amino acids. The material sequenced was PBMCs. The TCR originated in a woman aged 18-29 years in good health and CMV-seronegative. The chain is built from TRBV5-4 and TRBJ2-1, with a tentative D call TRBD2 (5 bases). Here the CDR3 reads CASSPRRHGLSEQFF. The CDR3 region has the DNA TGTGCCAGCAGCCCGAGGAGGCACGGATTGAGTGAGCAGTTCTTC.